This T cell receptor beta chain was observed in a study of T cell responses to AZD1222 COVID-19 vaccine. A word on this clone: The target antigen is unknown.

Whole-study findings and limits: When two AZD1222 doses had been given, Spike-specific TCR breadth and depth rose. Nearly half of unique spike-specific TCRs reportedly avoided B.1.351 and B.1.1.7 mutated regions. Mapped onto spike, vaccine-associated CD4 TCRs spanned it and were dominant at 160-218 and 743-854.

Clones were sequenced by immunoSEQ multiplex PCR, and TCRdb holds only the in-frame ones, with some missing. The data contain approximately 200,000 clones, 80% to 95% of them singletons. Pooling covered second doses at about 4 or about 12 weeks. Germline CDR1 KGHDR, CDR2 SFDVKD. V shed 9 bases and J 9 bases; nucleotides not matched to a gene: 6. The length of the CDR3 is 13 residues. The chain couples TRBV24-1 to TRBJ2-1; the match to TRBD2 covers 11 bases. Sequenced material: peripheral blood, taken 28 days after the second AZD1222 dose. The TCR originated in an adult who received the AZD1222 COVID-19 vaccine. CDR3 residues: CATSSSGRIEQFF. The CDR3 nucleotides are TGTGCCACCTCCTCTAGCGGGAGGATTGAGCAGTTCTTC.